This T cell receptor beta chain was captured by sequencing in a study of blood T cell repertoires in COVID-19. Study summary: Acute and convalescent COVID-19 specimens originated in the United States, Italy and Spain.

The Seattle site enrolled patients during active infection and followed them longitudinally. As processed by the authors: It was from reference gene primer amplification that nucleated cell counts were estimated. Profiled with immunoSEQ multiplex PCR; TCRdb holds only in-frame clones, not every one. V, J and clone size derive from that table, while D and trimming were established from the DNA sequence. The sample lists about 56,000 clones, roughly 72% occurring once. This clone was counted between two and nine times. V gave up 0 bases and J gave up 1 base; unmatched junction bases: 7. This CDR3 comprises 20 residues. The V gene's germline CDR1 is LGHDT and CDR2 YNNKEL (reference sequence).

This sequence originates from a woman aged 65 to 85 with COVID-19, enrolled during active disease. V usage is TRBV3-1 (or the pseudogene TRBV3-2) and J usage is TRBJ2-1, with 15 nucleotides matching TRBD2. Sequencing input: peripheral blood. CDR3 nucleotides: TGTGCCAGCAGCCAAGATCGGAGGACTAGCGGGGGGGTTTCCTACAATGAGCAGTTCTTC. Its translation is CASSQDRRTSGGVSYNEQFF.